This T cell receptor beta chain came from a study of T cell repertoires in cytomegalovirus infection. Trimming cost V 4 bases and J 2 bases; bases outside gene matches: 0. CDR1 and CDR2 (germline): SGHNT, YYREEE (reference sequence). The CDR3 is 13 residues long. On this clonotype: What it recognizes is unknown.

Study-level findings and limits: Totalled public TCR beta family frequency picked out people who carried CMV plus the relevant HLA. HLA-C-restricted CMV-specific TCR beta clonotypes prevailed in the ex vivo response.

Via MiXCR, TCRdb re-called the reads, giving one row per CDR3 protein. The sample includes a few hundred thousand distinct CDR3 sequences, 26% of them seen just once. Sample: PBMCs. The rearrangement links TRBV5-4 to TRBJ2-1; TRBD2 matches at 7 bases. The sequence was collected from a human donor in good health (CMV status not recorded). Some clones in this sample may be carry-over from other donors' samples. The CDR3 loop reads CASSGRAYNEQFF. The CDR3 DNA is TGTGCCAGCAGCGGGAGGGCCTACAATGAGCAGTTCTTC.